The clone carrying this T cell receptor (beta chain) was counted a single time. Antigen: not known. The data are from a study of shared clonotypes between healthy human individuals. Using around 200 ng DNA, about 29,000 T cell genomes, the sorted-subset replicate PCRs were run. Original analysis: Junction-only sequences produced by ImmunoSEQ had no quality scores, so filtering differed. Sequencing used immunoSEQ multiplex PCR; TCRdb keeps in-frame clones, though not all of them. V, J and clone size were drawn from that table, and D and trimming were deduced from the DNA. The sample shows some 2 million clones, about 94% of them seen only once. V lost 3 bases and J 6 bases, leaving 12 bases between the germline ends. The CDR3 has 14 amino acids. Per germline, CDR1 MDHEN and CDR2 SYDVKM. Naivety among CD8 cells was defined by CD45RO negativity and positive CCR7 selection, thereby excluding terminally differentiated effector memory CD45RA+ cells.

Overall study findings and caveats: Memory subsets generally showed lower estimated richness than naive subsets. Genetic and exposure-history diversity was limited by the few donors.

The clonotype was recovered from a man aged 18 to 29 in good health. What was sequenced was naive CD8+ T cells sorted from blood. The chain joins TRBV28 to TRBJ1-5; D may be TRBD1 (6 bases). The CDR3 region is CASSFAGEGQPQHF. DNA for the CDR3: TGTGCCAGCAGTTTCGCAGGGGAGGGTCAGCCCCAGCATTTT.